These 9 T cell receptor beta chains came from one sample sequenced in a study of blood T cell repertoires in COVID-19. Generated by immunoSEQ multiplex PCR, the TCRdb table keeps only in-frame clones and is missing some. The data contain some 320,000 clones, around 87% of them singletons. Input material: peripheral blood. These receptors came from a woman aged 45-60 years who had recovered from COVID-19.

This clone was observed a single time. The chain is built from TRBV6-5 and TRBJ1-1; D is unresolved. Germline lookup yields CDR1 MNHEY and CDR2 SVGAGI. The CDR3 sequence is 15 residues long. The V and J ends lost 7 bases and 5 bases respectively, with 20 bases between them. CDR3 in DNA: TGTGCCAGCACCTCCGAGGGCAGGCCACGGACTGAAGCTTTCTTT. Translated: CASTSEGRPRTEAFF.

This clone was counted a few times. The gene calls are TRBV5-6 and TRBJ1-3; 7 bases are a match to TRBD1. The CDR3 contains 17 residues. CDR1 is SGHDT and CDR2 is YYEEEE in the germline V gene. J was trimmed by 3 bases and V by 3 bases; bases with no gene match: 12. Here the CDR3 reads CASSSHLLHRGGNTIYF. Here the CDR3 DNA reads TGTGCCAGCAGCTCGCACCTTCTACACAGGGGTGGAAACACCATATATTTT.

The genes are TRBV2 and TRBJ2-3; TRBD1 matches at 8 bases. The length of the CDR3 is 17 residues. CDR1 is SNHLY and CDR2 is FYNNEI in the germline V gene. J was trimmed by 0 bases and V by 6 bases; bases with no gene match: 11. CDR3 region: CASSKIWDRKSTDTQYF. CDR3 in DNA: TGTGCCAGCAGCAAAATCTGGGACAGGAAAAGCACAGATACGCAGTATTTT. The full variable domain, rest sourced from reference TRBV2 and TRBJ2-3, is EPEVTQTPSHQVTQMGQEVILRCVPISNHLYFYWYRQILGQKVEFLVSFYNNEISEKSEIFDDQFSVERPDGSNFTLKIRSTKLEDSAMYFCASSKIWDRKSTDTQYFGPGTRLTVL.

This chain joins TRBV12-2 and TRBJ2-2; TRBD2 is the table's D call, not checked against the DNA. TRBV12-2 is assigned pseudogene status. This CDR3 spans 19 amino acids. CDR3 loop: CASRLDPHGEGGNEGELFF. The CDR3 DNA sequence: TGTGCAAGTCGCTTAGATCCCCACGGGGAGGGAGGTAACGAGGGGGAGCTGTTTTTT.

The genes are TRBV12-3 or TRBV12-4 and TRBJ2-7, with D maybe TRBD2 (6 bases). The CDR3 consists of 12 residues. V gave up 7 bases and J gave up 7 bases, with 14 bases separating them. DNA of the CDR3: TGTGCCAGCAACGGGGGTCTCGGTGAGCAGTACTTC. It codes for CASNGGLGEQYF.

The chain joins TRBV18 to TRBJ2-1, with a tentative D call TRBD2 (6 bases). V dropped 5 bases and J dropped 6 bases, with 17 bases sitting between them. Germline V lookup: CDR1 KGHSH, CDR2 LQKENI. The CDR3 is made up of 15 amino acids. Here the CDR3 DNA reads TGTGCCAGCTCATTCGGACTAACCCTGGGCAATGAGCAGTTCTTC. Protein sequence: CASSFGLTLGNEQFF.

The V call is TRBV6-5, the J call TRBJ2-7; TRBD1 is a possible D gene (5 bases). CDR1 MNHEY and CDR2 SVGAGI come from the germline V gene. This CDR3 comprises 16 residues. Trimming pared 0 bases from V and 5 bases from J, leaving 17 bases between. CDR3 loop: CASSYSRSFQGHEQYF. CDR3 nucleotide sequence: TGTGCCAGCAGTTACTCGAGAAGTTTTCAGGGCCACGAGCAGTACTTC.

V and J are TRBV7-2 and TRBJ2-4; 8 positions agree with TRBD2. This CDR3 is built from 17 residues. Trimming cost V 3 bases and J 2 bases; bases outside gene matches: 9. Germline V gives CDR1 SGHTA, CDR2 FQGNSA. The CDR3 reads CASSLGGIAGSKNIQYF. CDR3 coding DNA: TGTGCCAGCAGCTTGGGGGGGATAGCGGGATCCAAAAACATTCAGTACTTC.

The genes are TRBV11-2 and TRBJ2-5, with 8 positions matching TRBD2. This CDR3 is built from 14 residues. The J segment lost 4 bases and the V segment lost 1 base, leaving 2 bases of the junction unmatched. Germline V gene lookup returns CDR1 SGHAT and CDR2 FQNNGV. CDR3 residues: CASSLVGGVETQYF. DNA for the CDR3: TGTGCCAGCAGCTTAGTCGGGGGGGTAGAGACCCAGTACTTC. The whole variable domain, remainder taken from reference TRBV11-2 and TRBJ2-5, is EAGVAQSPRYKIIEKRQSVAFWCNPISGHATLYWYQQILGQGPKLLIQFQNNGVVDDSQLPKDRFSAERLKGVDSTLKIQPAKLEDSAVYLCASSLVGGVETQYFGPGTRLLVL.